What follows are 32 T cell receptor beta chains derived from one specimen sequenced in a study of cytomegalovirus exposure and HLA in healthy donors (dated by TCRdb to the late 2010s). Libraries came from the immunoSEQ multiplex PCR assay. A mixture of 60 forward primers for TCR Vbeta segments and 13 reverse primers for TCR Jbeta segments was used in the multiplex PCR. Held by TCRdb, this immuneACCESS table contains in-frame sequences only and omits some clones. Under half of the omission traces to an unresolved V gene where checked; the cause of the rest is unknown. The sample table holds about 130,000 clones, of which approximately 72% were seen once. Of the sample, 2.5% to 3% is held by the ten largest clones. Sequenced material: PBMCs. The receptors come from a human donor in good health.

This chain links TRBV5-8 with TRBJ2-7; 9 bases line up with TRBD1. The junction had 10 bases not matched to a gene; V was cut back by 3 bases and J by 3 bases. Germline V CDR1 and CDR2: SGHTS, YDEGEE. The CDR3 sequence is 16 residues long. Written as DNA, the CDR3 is TGTGCCAGCAGCTATATGCCGGGACAGGGTAACTACGAGCAGTACTTC. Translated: CASSYMPGQGNYEQYF.

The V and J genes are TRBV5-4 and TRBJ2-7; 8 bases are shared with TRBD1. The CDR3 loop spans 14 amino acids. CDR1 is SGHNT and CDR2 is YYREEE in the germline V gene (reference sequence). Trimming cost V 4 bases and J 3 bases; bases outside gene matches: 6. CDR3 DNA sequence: TGTGCCAGCAGCCCCGGGACAGGATTCTACGAGCAGTACTTC. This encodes CASSPGTGFYEQYF.

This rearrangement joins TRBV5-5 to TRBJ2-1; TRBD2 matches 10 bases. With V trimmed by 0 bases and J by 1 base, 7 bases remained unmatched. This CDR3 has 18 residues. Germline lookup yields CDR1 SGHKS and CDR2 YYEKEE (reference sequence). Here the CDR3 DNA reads TGTGCCAGCAGCTTGGAATTTCTAGCGGGAGTTTCCTACAATGAGCAGTTCTTC. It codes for CASSLEFLAGVSYNEQFF.

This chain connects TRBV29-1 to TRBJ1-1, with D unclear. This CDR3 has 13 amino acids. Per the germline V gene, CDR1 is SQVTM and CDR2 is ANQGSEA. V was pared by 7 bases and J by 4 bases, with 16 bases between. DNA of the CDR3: TGCAGCGGCGCTTCAACCGTATTCACTGAAGCTTTCTTT. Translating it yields CSGASTVFTEAFF.

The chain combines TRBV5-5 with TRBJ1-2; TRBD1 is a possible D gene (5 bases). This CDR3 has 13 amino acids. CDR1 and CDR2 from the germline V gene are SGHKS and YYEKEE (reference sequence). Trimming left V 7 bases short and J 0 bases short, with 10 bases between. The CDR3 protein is CASRQRANYGYTF. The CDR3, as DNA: TGTGCCAGCCGACAGAGAGCTAACTATGGCTACACCTTC. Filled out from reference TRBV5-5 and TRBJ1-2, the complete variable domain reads DAGVTQSPTHLIKTRGQQVTLRCSPISGHKSVSWYQQVLGQGPQFIFQYYEKEERGRGNFPDRFSARQFPNYSSELNVNALLLGDSALYLCASRQRANYGYTFGSGTRLTVV.

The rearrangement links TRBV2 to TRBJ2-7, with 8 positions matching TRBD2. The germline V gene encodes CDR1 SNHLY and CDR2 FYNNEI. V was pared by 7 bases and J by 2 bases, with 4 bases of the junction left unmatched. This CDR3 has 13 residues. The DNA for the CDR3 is TGTGCCAGCACCCGGACTAGCCCCTACGAGCAGTACTTC. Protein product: CASTRTSPYEQYF. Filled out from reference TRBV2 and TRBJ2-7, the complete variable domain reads EPEVTQTPSHQVTQMGQEVILRCVPISNHLYFYWYRQILGQKVEFLVSFYNNEISEKSEIFDDQFSVERPDGSNFTLKIRSTKLEDSAMYFCASTRTSPYEQYFGPGTRLTVT.

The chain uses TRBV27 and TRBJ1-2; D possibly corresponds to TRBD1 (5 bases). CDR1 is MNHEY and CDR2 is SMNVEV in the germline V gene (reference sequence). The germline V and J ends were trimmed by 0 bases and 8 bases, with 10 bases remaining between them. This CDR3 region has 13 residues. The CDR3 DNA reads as TGTGCCAGCAGTTTATCAGGGGCCGGGGGCTACACCTTC. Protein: CASSLSGAGGYTF.

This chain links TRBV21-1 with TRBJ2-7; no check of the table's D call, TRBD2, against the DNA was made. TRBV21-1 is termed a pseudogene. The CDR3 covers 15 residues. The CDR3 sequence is CASSSTTSGRYEQYF. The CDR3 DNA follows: TGTGCCAGCAGCTCTACGACTAGCGGGAGGTACGAGCAGTACTTC.

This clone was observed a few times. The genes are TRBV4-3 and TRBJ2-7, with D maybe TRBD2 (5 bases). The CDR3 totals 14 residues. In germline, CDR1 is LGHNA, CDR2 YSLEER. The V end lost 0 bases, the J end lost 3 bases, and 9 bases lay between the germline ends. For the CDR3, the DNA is TGCGCCAGCAGCCAAGAGGTCGGGAACTACGAGCAGTACTTC. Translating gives CASSQEVGNYEQYF.

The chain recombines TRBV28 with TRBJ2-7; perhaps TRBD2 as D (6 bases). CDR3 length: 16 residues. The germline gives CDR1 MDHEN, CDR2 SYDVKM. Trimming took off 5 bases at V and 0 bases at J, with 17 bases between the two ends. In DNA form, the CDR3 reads TGTGCCAGCAGTCCCCGGGGACTGAAGGGCTCCTACGAGCAGTACTTC. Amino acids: CASSPRGLKGSYEQYF. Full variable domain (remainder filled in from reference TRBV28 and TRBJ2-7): DVKVTQSSRYLVKRTGEKVFLECVQDMDHENMFWYRQDPGLGLRLIYFSYDVKMKEKGDIPEGYSVSREKKERFSLILESASTNQTSMYLCASSPRGLKGSYEQYFGPGTRLTVT.

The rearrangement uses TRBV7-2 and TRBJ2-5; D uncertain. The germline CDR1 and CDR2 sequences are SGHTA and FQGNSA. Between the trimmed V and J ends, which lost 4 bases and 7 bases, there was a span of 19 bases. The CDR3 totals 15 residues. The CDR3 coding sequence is TGTGCCAGCAGCTCGATGTACAGAGTCCCGGTGACCCAGTACTTC. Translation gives CASSSMYRVPVTQYF.

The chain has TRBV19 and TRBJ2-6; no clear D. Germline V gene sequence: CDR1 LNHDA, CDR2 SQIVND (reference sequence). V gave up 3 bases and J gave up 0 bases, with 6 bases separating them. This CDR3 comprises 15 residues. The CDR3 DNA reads TGTGCCAGTAGTATCCAGAACTCTGGGGCCAACGTCCTGACTTTC. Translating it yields CASSIQNSGANVLTF.

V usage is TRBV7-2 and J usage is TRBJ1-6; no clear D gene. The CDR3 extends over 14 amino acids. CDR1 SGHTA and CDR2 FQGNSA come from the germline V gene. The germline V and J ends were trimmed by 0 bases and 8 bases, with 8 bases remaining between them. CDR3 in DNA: TGTGCCAGCAGCTTAGCTACGGTTTATTCACCCCTCCACTTT. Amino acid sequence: CASSLATVYSPLHF.

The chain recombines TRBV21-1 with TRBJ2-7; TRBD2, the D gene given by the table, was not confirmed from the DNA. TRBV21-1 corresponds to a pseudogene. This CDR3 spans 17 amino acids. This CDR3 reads CASSKYRLAGESYEQYF. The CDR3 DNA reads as TGTGCCAGCAGCAAATACCGATTAGCGGGGGAATCCTACGAGCAGTACTTC.

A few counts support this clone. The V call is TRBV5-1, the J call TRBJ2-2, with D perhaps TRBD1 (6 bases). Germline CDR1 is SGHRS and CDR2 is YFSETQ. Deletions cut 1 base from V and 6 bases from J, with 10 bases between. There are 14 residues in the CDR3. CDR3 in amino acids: CASSLTGYAGELFF. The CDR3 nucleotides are TGCGCCAGCAGCTTGACAGGGTACGCCGGGGAGCTGTTTTTT.

The CDR3 sequence is CASSLSLSSYNEQFF. The CDR3 coding sequence is TGTGCCAGCAGCTTAAGCCTGAGCTCCTACAATGAGCAGTTCTTC. V gene TRBV7-2 combines with J gene TRBJ2-1; D is uncertain. Trimming took 2 bases from V and 0 from J, leaving 8 bases between them. CDR3 length equals 15 residues. Germline CDR1 and CDR2: SGHTA and FQGNSA.

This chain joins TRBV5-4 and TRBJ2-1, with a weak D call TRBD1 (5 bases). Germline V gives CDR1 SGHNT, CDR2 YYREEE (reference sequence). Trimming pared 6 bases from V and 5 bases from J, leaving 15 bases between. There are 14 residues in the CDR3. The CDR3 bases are TGTGCCAGCATGCGGCGACAGATAAACAATGAGCAGTTCTTC. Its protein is CASMRRQINNEQFF.

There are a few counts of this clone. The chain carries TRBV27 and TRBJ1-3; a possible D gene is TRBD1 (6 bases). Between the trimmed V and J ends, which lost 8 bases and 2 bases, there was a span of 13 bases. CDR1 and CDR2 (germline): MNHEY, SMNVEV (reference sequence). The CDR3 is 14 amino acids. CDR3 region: CASGFGTPGNTIYF. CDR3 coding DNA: TGTGCCAGCGGATTCGGGACACCTGGAAACACCATATATTTT.

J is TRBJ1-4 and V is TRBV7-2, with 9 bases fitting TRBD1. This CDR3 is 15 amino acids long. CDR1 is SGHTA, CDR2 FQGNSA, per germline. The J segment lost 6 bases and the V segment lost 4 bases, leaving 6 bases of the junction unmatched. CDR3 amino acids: CASSSMTGGDEKLFF. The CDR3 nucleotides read TGTGCCAGCAGCTCAATGACAGGGGGTGATGAAAAACTGTTTTTT.

CDR3 bases: TGTGCCAGCAGCCCTGCTGGGCAGGGAACCACCGGGGAGCTGTTTTTT. The encoded protein is CASSPAGQGTTGELFF. J is TRBJ2-2 and V is TRBV7-9, with D possibly being TRBD1 (5 bases). The V gene lost 5 bases and the J gene lost 4 bases, with 17 bases spanning the gap. The CDR3 length is 16 residues. Germline V gene sequence: CDR1 SEHNR, CDR2 FQNEAQ (reference sequence).

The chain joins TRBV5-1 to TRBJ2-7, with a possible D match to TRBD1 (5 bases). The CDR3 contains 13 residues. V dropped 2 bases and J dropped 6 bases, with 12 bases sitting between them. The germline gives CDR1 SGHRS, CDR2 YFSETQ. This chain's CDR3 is CASSFGAIPEQYF. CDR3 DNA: TGCGCCAGCAGCTTTGGGGCTATCCCCGAGCAGTACTTC.

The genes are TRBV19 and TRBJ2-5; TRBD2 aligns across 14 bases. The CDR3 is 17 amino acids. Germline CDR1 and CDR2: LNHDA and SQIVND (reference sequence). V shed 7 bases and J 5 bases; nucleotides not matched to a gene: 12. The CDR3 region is CASILMTSGRAGETQYF. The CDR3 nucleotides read TGTGCCAGTATTCTTATGACTAGCGGGAGGGCCGGGGAGACCCAGTACTTC.

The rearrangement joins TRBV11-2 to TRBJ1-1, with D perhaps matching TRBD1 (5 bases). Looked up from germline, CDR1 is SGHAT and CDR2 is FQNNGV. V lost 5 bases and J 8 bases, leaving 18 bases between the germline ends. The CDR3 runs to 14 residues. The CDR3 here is CASSLAGGGSEAFF. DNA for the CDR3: TGTGCCAGCAGCCTCGCCGGCGGGGGGTCCGAAGCTTTCTTT.

In DNA, the CDR3 is TGTGCCAGTCAAGTGACTAGCGGACCCTACGAGCAGTACTTC. Its protein product is CASQVTSGPYEQYF. The chain employs TRBV2 and TRBJ2-7, with 9 bases identical to TRBD2. The V gene's germline CDR1 is SNHLY and CDR2 FYNNEI. The CDR3 runs 14 residues. V dropped 9 bases and J dropped 2; count of bases not matched to a gene: 8.

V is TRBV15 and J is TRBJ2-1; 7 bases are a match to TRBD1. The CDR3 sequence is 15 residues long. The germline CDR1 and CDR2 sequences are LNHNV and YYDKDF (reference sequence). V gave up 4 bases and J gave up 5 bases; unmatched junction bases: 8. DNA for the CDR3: TGTGCCACCAGCACCCGACAGGGCGCCAACAATGAGCAGTTCTTC. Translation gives CATSTRQGANNEQFF.

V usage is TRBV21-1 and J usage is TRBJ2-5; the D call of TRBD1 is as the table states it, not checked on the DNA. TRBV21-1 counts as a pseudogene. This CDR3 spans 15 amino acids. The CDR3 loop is CASSKKETGGETQYF. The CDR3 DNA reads TGTGCCAGCAGCAAAAAGGAGACAGGGGGTGAGACCCAGTACTTC.

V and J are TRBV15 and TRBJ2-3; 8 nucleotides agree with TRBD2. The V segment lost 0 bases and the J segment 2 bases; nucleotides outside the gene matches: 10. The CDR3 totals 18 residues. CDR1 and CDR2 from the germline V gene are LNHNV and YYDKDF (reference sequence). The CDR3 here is CATSRDYSGGTPTDTQYF. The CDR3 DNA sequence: TGTGCCACCAGCAGAGATTATTCGGGGGGGACACCCACAGATACGCAGTATTTT.

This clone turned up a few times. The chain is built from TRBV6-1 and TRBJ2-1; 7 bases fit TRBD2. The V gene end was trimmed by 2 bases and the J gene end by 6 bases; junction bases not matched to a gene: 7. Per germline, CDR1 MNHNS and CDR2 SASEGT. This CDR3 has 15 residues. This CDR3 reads CASSEMAGVANEQFF. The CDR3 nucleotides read TGTGCCAGCAGTGAAATGGCGGGAGTAGCCAATGAGCAGTTCTTC.

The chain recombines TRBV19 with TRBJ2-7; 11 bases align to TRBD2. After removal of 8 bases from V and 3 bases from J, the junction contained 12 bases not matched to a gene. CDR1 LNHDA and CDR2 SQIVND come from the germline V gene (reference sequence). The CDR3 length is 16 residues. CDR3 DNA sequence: TGTGCCAGTCGTACGGCTCTAGCGGGAGGCAACTACGAGCAGTACTTC. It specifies CASRTALAGGNYEQYF.

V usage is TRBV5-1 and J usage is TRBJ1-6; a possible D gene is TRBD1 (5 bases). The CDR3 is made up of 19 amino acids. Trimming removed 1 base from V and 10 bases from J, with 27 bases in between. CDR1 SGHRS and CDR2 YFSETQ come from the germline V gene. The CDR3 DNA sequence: TGCGCCAGCAGCTTGTGGGGTGCGGGGCCATTCTCGAAAAACTCACCCCTCCACTTT. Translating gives CASSLWGAGPFSKNSPLHF.

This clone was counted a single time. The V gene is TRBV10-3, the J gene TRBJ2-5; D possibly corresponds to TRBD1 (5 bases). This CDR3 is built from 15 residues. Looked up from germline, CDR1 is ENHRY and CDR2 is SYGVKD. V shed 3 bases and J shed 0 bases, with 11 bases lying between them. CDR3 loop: CAISDPTGDQETQYF. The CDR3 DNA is TGTGCCATCAGTGACCCCACAGGAGACCAAGAGACCCAGTACTTC.

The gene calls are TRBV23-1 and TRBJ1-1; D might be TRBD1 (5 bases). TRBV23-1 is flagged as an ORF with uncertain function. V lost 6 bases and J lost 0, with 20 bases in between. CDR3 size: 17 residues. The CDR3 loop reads CASSPFFTREVNTEAFF. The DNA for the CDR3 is TGCGCCAGCAGCCCCTTCTTTACCAGGGAGGTGAACACTGAAGCTTTCTTT.